Listed below are T cell receptor beta chains from one sample, sequenced in a study of beta chain features in type 1 diabetes. Profiling relied on immunoSEQ multiplex PCR, and the TCRdb table lists in-frame clones only, not all of them. Counted here are hundreds of thousands of clones, about a sixth occurring once; the ten biggest clones make up roughly 0.025%. What was sequenced was naive CD4+ T cells from blood. These receptors originate from a woman younger than 35 in good health. CDR3s include the opening cysteine and the closing phenylalanine or tryptophan. D genes are given only for firm matches. Rows may omit the clone size; those that give it use once, few, many or a size class.

J gene: TRBJ2-3; V gene: TRBV19; D gene: NA; clone size: NA; CDR3 DNA: TGTGCCAGTAGTAATCTCCATATAGCCACAGATACGCAGTATTTT; CDR3 protein: CASSNLHIATDTQYF
J gene: TRBJ2-1; V gene: TRBV7-9; D gene: NA; clone size: few; CDR3 DNA: TGTGCCAGCAGCTTAGCAATCGGTGAGCAGTTCTTC; CDR3 protein: CASSLAIGEQFF
J gene: TRBJ2-7; V gene: TRBV10-3; D gene: NA; clone size: NA; CDR3 DNA: TGTGCCAGCAGTTACGGTACATTCTACGAGCAGTACTTC; CDR3 protein: CASSYGTFYEQYF
J gene: TRBJ2-7; V gene: TRBV7-8; D gene: NA; clone size: NA; CDR3 DNA: TGTGCCAGCAGCCGCGACAGAGCCAATGCCTACGAGCAGTACTTC; CDR3 protein: CASSRDRANAYEQYF
J gene: TRBJ2-7; V gene: TRBV14; D gene: NA; clone size: few; CDR3 DNA: TGTGCCAGCAGCCAAGATTTCTACACCTACGAGCAGTACTTC; CDR3 protein: CASSQDFYTYEQYF
J gene: TRBJ1-4; V gene: TRBV28; D gene: NA; clone size: NA; CDR3 DNA: TGTGCCAGCAGTTTTTCGGGGCCAACTAATGAAAAACTGTTTTTT; CDR3 protein: CASSFSGPTNEKLFF
J gene: TRBJ1-5; V gene: TRBV28; D gene: NA; clone size: NA; CDR3 DNA: TGTGCCAGCAGTTTTCACCCAAATAGCAATCAGCCCCAGCATTTT; CDR3 protein: CASSFHPNSNQPQHF
J gene: TRBJ2-5; V gene: TRBV20-1; D gene: NA; clone size: NA; CDR3 DNA: TGCAGTGCTGACTCATCCACTGTAGACTTC; CDR3 protein: CSADSSTVDF
J gene: TRBJ1-4; V gene: TRBV6-1; D gene: NA; clone size: few; CDR3 DNA: TGTGCCAGCAGTGAAGCCCCAACACCCCGGGGTGAAAAACTGTTTTTT; CDR3 protein: CASSEAPTPRGEKLFF
J gene: TRBJ1-4; V gene: TRBV7-9; D gene: NA; clone size: few; CDR3 DNA: TGTGCCAGCAGCTCCAGGAGGGGAGGAGATGAAAAACTGTTTTTT; CDR3 protein: CASSSRRGGDEKLFF
J gene: TRBJ2-7; V gene: TRBV6-5; D gene: NA; clone size: few; CDR3 DNA: TGTGCCAGCAGCAACTCCTACGAGCAGTACTTC; CDR3 protein: CASSNSYEQYF
J gene: TRBJ1-2; V gene: TRBV7-3; D gene: NA; clone size: NA; CDR3 DNA: TGTGCCAGCAGCCCGGACCCAGGAATCTATGGCTACACCTTC; CDR3 protein: CASSPDPGIYGYTF
J gene: TRBJ2-3; V gene: TRBV5-6; D gene: NA; clone size: NA; CDR3 DNA: TGTGCCAGCAGAGGTCGGGACACAAGCACAGATACGCAGTATTTT; CDR3 protein: CASRGRDTSTDTQYF
J gene: TRBJ2-2; V gene: TRBV4-2; D gene: TRBD1; clone size: few; CDR3 DNA: TGTGCCAGCAGCCAAGATGGGCAGGGGGACACCGGGGAGCTGTTTTTT; CDR3 protein: CASSQDGQGDTGELFF
J gene: TRBJ2-4; V gene: TRBV6-6; D gene: TRBD1; clone size: NA; CDR3 DNA: TGTGCCAGCAGTTACGGGGGGACAGGGGTAAACATTCAGTACTTC; CDR3 protein: CASSYGGTGVNIQYF
J gene: TRBJ1-1; V gene: TRBV28; D gene: NA; clone size: few; CDR3 DNA: TGTGCCAGCAGCCCTGGGGGCTACACTGAAGCTTTCTTT; CDR3 protein: CASSPGGYTEAFF
J gene: TRBJ1-5; V gene: TRBV5-1; D gene: NA; clone size: NA; CDR3 DNA: TGCGCCAGCAGCACAGGTGGATCCTATCAGCCCCAGCATTTT; CDR3 protein: CASSTGGSYQPQHF
J gene: TRBJ1-6; V gene: TRBV9; D gene: NA; clone size: NA; CDR3 DNA: TGTGCCAGCAGCGTAAACGCTGATTCACCCCTCCACTTT; CDR3 protein: CASSVNADSPLHF
J gene: TRBJ2-2; V gene: TRBV9; D gene: NA; clone size: few; CDR3 DNA: TGTGCCAGCAGCGTCCGTGGAACCACCGGGGAGCTGTTTTTT; CDR3 protein: CASSVRGTTGELFF
J gene: TRBJ1-4; V gene: TRBV4-2; D gene: NA; clone size: few; CDR3 DNA: TGTGCCAGCAGCCGAGGAACCAAGGAAAAACTGTTTTTT; CDR3 protein: CASSRGTKEKLFF
J gene: TRBJ2-7; V gene: TRBV5-1; D gene: TRBD2; clone size: NA; CDR3 DNA: TGCGCCAGCAGCTTGACTAGCGGGACCTACGAGCAGTACTTC; CDR3 protein: CASSLTSGTYEQYF
J gene: TRBJ2-5; V gene: TRBV19; D gene: TRBD1; clone size: NA; CDR3 DNA: TGTGCCAGTAGTATCATCGGGACAGAAGAGACCCAGTACTTC; CDR3 protein: CASSIIGTEETQYF